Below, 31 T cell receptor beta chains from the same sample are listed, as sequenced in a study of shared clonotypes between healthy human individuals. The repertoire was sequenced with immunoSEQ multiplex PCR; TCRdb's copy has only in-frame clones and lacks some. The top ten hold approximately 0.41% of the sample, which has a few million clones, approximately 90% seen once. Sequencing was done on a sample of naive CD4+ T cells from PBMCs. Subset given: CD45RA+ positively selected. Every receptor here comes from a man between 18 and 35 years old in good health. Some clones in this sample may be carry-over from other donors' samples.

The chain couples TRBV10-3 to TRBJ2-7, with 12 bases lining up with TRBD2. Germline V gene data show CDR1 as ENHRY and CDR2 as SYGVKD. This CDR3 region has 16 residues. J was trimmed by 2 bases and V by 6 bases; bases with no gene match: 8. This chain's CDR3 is CAISPRLAGDTYEQYF. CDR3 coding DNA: TGTGCCATCAGCCCACGACTAGCGGGGGACACCTACGAGCAGTACTTC.

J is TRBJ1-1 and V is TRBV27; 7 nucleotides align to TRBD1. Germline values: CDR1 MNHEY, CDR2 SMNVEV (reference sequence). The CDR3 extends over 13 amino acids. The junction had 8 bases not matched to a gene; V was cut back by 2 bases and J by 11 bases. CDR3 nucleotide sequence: TGTGCCAGCAGTTTACTTCAGGGACAGTGGGCTTTCTTT. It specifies CASSLLQGQWAFF.

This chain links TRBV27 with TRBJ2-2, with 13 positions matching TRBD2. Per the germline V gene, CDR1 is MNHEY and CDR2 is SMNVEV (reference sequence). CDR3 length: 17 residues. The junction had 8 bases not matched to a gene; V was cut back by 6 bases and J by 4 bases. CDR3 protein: CASSLGLAGVGTGELFF. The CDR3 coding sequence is TGTGCCAGCAGCCTCGGACTAGCGGGAGTCGGCACCGGGGAGCTGTTTTTT.

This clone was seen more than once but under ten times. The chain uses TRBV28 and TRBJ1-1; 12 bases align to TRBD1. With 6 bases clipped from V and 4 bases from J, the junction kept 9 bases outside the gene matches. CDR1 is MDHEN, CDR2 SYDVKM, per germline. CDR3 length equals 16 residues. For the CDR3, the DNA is TGTGCCAGCAGACTACCCGGGACAGGGGGCGGCACTGAAGCTTTCTTT. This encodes CASRLPGTGGGTEAFF.

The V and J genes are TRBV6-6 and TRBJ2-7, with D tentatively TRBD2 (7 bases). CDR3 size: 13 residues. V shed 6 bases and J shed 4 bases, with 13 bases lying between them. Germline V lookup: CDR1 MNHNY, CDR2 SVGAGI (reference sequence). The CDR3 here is CASRGGRDYEQYF. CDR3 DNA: TGTGCCAGCAGGGGGGGGCGGGATTACGAGCAGTACTTC.

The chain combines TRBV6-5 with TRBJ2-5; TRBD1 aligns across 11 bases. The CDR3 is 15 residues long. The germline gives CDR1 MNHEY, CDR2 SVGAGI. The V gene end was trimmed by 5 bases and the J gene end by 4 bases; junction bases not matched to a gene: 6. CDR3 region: CASSADRGQGETQYF. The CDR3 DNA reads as TGTGCCAGCAGTGCGGACAGGGGGCAGGGAGAGACCCAGTACTTC.

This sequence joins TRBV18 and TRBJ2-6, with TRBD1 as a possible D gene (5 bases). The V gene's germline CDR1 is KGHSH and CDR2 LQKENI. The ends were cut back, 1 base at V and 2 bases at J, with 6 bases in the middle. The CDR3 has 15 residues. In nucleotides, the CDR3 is TGTGCCAGCTCACCACTAGGGGCTGGGGCCAACGTCCTGACTTTC. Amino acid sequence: CASSPLGAGANVLTF.

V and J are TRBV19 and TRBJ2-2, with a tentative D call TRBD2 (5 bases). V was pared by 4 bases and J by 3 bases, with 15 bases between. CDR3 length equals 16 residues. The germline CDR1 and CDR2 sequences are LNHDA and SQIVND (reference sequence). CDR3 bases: TGTGCCAGTAGTAGCCCCGGGGTGTGGGACACCGGGGAGCTGTTTTTT. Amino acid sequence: CASSSPGVWDTGELFF.

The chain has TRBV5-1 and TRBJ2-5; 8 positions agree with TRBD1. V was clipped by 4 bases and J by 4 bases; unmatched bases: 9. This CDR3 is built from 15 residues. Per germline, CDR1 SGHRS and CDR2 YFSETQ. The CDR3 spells CASSVIPGQGETQYF. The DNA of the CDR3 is TGCGCCAGCAGCGTAATCCCAGGACAGGGAGAGACCCAGTACTTC.

CDR3 amino acids: CASTILGGGTEAFF. CDR3 DNA: TGTGCCAGCACCATTTTGGGGGGGGGAACTGAAGCTTTCTTT. This chain uses TRBV28 with TRBJ1-1, with D tentatively TRBD1 (5 bases). CDR1 MDHEN and CDR2 SYDVKM come from the germline V gene. There are 14 residues in the CDR3. Trimming shortened V by 7 bases and J by 5 bases, and 17 bases separated the two germline ends.

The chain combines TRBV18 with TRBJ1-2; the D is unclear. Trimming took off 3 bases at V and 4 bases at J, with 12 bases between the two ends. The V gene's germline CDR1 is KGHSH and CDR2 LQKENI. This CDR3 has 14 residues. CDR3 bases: TGTGCCAGCTCACCTGCCGACACGGCCTATGGCTACACCTTC. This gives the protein CASSPADTAYGYTF.

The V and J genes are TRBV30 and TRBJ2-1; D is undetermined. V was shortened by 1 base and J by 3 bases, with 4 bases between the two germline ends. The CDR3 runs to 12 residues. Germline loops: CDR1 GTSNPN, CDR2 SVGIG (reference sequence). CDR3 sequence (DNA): TGTGCCTGGAGTGGGGTCTACAATGAGCAGTTCTTC. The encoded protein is CAWSGVYNEQFF.

The CDR3, as DNA: TGCGCCAGCAGCCAAGACCCCAGGAACTATGGCTACACCTTC. Amino acids: CASSQDPRNYGYTF. V usage is TRBV4-1 and J usage is TRBJ1-2; D is unclear. Germline loops: CDR1 MGHRA, CDR2 YSYEKL. With 0 bases removed from V and 2 bases from J, the gap between germline ends came to 7 bases. CDR3 length: 14 residues.

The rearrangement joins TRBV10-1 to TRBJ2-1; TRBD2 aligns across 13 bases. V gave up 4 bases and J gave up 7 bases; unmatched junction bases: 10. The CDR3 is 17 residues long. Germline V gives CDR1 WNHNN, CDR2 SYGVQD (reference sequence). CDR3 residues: CASSAWPGLAGENEQFF. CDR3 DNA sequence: TGCGCCAGCAGTGCCTGGCCCGGACTAGCGGGAGAGAATGAGCAGTTCTTC.

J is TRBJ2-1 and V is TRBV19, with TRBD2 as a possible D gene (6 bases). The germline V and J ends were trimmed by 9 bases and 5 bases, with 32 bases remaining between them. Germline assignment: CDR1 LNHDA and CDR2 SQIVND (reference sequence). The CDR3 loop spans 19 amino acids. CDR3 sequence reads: CARHTGLLTGDSDHNEQFF. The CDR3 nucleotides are TGTGCCAGGCATACGGGATTATTAACGGGGGACTCTGATCACAATGAGCAGTTCTTC.

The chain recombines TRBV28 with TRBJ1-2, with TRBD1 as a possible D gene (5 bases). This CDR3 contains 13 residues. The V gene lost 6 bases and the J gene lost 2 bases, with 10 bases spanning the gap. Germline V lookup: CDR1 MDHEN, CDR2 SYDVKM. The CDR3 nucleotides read TGTGCCAGCAGCAAAGGGGACAACTATGGCTACACCTTC. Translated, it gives CASSKGDNYGYTF.

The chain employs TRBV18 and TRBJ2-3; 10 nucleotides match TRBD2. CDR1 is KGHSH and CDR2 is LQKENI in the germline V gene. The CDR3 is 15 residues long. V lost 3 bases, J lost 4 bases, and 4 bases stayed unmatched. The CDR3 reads CASSPLAGEPDTQYF. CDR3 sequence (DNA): TGTGCCAGCTCACCGCTAGCGGGAGAGCCAGATACGCAGTATTTT.

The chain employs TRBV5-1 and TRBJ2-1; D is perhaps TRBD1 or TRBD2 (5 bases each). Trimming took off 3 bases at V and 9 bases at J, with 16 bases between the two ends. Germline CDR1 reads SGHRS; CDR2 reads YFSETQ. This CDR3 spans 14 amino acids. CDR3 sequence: CASSSALGTGEQFF. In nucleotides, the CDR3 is TGCGCCAGCAGCTCAGCCTTAGGGACCGGTGAGCAGTTCTTC.

This CDR3 is CASSYGTPGPYTGELFF. As DNA, the CDR3 is TGTGCCAGCAGCTATGGGACTCCGGGACCCTACACCGGGGAGCTGTTTTTT. The rearrangement links TRBV7-2 to TRBJ2-2, with a weak D call TRBD2 (6 bases). Trimming removed 4 bases at V and 3 bases at J, with 18 bases between. The CDR3 extends over 17 amino acids. Germline CDR1 and CDR2: SGHTA and FQGNSA.

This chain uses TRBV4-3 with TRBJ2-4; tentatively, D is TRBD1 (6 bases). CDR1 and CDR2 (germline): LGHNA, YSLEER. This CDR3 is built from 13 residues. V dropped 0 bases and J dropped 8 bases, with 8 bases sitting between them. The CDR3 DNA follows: TGCGCCAGCAGCCAAGAGCCAGGGGACATTCAGTACTTC. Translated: CASSQEPGDIQYF.

The CDR3 DNA reads TGTGCCAGCAGTTATACAGGGAGTACGAAAAAGCAGTACTTC. Protein product: CASSYTGSTKKQYF. The chain carries TRBV28 and TRBJ2-7, with D possibly TRBD1 on 6 matching bases. V lost 4 bases, J lost 8 bases, and 18 bases lay in between. The CDR3 is made up of 14 amino acids. Germline V gene sequence: CDR1 MDHEN, CDR2 SYDVKM.

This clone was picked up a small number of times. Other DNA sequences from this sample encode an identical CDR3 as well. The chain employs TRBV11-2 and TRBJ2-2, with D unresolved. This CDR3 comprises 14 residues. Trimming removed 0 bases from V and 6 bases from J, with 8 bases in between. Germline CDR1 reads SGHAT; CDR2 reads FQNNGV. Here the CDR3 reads CASSLDRGPGELFF. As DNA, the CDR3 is TGTGCCAGCAGCTTAGATCGTGGCCCCGGGGAGCTGTTTTTT.

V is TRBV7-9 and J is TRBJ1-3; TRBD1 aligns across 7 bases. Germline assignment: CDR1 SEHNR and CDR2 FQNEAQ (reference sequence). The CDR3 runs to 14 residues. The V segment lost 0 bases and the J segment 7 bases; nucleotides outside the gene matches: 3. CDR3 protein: CASSLADRRNTIYF. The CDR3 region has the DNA TGTGCCAGCAGCTTAGCGGACAGGAGGAACACCATATATTTT.

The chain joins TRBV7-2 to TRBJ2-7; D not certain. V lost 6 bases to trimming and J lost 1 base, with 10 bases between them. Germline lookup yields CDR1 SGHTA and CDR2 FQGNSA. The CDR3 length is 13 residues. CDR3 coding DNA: TGTGCCAGCAGGCCAACAGCTTCCTACGAGCAGTACTTC. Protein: CASRPTASYEQYF.

The CDR3 protein is CASSQRQGALAGNTIYF. The DNA of the CDR3 is TGTGCCAGCAGCCAGCGTCAGGGGGCTTTAGCTGGAAACACCATATATTTT. This chain connects TRBV4-2 to TRBJ1-3; 8 nucleotides line up with TRBD1. This CDR3 is 17 amino acids long. From germline, CDR1 is LGHNA and CDR2 YNFKEQ. J gave up 2 bases and V 3 bases, and 9 bases lay outside the gene matches.

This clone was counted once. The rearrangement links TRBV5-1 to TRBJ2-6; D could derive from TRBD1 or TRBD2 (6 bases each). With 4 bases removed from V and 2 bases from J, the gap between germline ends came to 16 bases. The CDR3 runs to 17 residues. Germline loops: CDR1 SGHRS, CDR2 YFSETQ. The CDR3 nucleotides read TGCGCCAGCAGCAGACCGCCCGGGGGCGCTGGGGCCAACGTCCTGACTTTC. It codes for CASSRPPGGAGANVLTF.

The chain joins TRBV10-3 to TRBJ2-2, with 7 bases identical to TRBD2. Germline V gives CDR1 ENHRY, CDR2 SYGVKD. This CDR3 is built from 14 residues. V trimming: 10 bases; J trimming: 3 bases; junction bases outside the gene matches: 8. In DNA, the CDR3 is TGTGCCACCCGGACTAGTGGCTACACCGGGGAGCTGTTTTTT. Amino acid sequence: CATRTSGYTGELFF.

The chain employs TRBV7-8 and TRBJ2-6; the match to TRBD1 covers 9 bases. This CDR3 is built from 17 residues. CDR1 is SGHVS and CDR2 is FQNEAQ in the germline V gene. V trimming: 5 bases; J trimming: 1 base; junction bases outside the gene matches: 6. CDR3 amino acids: CASSPQGTGSGANVLTF. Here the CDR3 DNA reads TGTGCCAGCAGCCCCCAAGGGACAGGGTCTGGGGCCAACGTCCTGACTTTC.

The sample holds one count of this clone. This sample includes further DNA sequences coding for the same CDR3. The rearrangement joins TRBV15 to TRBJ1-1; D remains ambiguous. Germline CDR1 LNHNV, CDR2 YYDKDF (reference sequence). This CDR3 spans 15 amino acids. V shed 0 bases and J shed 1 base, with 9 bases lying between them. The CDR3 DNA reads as TGTGCCACCAGCAGAGATCGGAAGGAGAACACTGAAGCTTTCTTT. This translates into CATSRDRKENTEAFF.

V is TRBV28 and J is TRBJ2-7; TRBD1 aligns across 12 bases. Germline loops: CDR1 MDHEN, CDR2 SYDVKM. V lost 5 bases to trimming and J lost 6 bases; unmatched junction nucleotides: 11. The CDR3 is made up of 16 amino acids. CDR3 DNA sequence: TGTGCCAGCAGTCCCGCTTCCGGGACAGGGGGCATCGAGCAGTACTTC. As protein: CASSPASGTGGIEQYF.

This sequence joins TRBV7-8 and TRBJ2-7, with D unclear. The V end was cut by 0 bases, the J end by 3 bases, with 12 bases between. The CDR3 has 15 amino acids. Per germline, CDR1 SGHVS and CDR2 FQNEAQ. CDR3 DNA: TGTGCCAGCAGCTTAGCGAGCGTAGGAAACTACGAGCAGTACTTC. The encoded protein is CASSLASVGNYEQYF.